The TCR beta chain under discussion was sequenced for a study of cytomegalovirus exposure and HLA in healthy donors. The study, taken as a whole, reports: The study recorded 150 to 200 TCR beta chains that were cytomegalovirus-associated. Reports described diagnosis of cytomegalovirus status by the classifier as highly specific and sensitive. There were some public TCRs occurring in many donors, but most TCR sequences were rare.

Among the 100 to 150 subjects of the validation cohort, separate from the approximately 670-subject first cohort, were the donors. The CDR3 spans 17 residues. V dropped 4 bases and J dropped 2; count of bases not matched to a gene: 7. Germline-derived CDR1 and CDR2 are ENHRY and SYGVKD. Worth noting for this clone: Antigen specificity is unknown.

Libraries were prepared by immunoSEQ multiplex PCR; TCRdb keeps only in-frame clonotypes and omits some of them. The table has 50,000 or so clones, roughly 94% seen once. The genes are TRBV10-3 and TRBJ2-3; 12 bases map to TRBD1. Sequenced sample: PBMCs. This TCR came from a man between 18 and 35 years old in good health and CMV-seronegative. CDR3 amino acids: CAISVTGTGGFTDTQYF. The DNA of the CDR3 is TGTGCCATCAGTGTAACCGGGACAGGGGGCTTCACAGATACGCAGTATTTT.